A selection of T cell receptor beta chains follows, all from one sample in a study of cytomegalovirus exposure and HLA in healthy donors. This table comes from immunoSEQ multiplex PCR, and its TCRdb copy is limited to in-frame clones, with some not included. Among about 140,000 clones listed, roughly two thirds were seen once. The specimen sequenced was PBMCs. These receptors all stem from a male donor in good health and CMV-seronegative. Each CDR3 is given with its conserved first and last residue. Each record gives: V gene, clone size, D gene, J gene, CDR3 protein, CDR3 DNA. The D gene is left open where the match is weak. Rows may omit the clone size; those that give it use once, few, many or a size class.

TRBV10-1	.	.	TRBJ2-3	CASSPRVTTDTQYF	TGCGCCAGCAGTCCCCGGGTGACCACAGATACGCAGTATTTT
TRBV7-2	.	.	TRBJ2-5	CASSSAGREETQYF	TGTGCCAGCAGCTCGGCGGGCAGAGAAGAGACCCAGTACTTC
TRBV6-5	.	.	TRBJ1-4	CASSYGEGRSNEKLFF	TGTGCCAGCAGTTACGGGGAGGGGCGGTCTAATGAAAAACTGTTTTTT
TRBV6-6	.	.	TRBJ2-3	CASSNGPGVGTDTQYF	TGTGCCAGCAGCAATGGTCCAGGCGTTGGCACAGATACGCAGTATTTT
TRBV10-1	.	.	TRBJ1-5	CASSEGRGVRGQPQHF	TGCGCCAGCAGTGAGGGACGGGGGGTCCGGGGTCAGCCCCAGCATTTT
TRBV6-5	few	.	TRBJ1-1	CASTQRGVGGTEAFF	TGTGCCAGCACCCAACGGGGGGTAGGAGGCACTGAAGCTTTCTTT
TRBV7-7	.	TRBD1	TRBJ1-1	CASSLAGQGAGRNTEAFF	TGTGCCAGCAGCTTAGCTGGGCAGGGGGCTGGTAGGAACACTGAAGCTTTCTTT
TRBV5-5	once	TRBD1	TRBJ2-5	CASSLAATGAGETQYF	TGTGCCAGCAGCTTGGCTGCGACAGGGGCAGGAGAGACCCAGTACTTC
TRBV9	.	.	TRBJ2-2	CASTHGGRSNTGELFF	TGTGCCAGCACCCACGGCGGGCGATCGAACACCGGGGAGCTGTTTTTT
TRBV7-6	.	.	TRBJ2-7	CACGDHYEQYF	TGTGCCTGCGGGGATCACTACGAGCAGTACTTC
TRBV5-1	.	.	TRBJ1-2	CASSGGTGGYGYTF	TGCGCCAGCAGCGGGGGGACCGGGGGCTATGGCTACACCTTC